The 18 T cell receptor beta chains given below trace back to one sample, sequenced in a study of blood T cell repertoires in COVID-19. Profiling relied on immunoSEQ multiplex PCR, and the TCRdb table lists in-frame clones only, not all of them. In the table there are a few hundred thousand clones, approximately 91% of which are singletons. The sequenced sample was peripheral blood. These receptors were taken from a woman aged 30 to 39 with acute or convalescent COVID-19.

The chain has TRBV7-9 and TRBJ1-2; no reliable D call. Germline V gene data show CDR1 as SEHNR and CDR2 as FQNEAQ (reference sequence). This CDR3 is built from 14 residues. Between the trimmed V and J ends, which lost 0 bases and 4 bases, there was a span of 9 bases. In nucleotides, the CDR3 is TGTGCCAGCAGCTTAGCCTCTCCGGTCTATGGCTACACCTTC. It specifies CASSLASPVYGYTF.

This rearrangement joins TRBV6-5 to TRBJ1-1; 7 bases are shared with TRBD1. V lost 8 bases and J lost 2; bases outside the gene matches: 11. Germline V gives CDR1 MNHEY, CDR2 SVGAGI. The CDR3 is 15 residues long. The CDR3 is CASRRIDRDNTEAFF. The CDR3, as DNA: TGTGCCAGCCGGAGGATAGACAGGGATAACACTGAAGCTTTCTTT.

The genes are TRBV7-2 and TRBJ2-1; tentatively, D is TRBD2 (5 bases). The CDR3 sequence is 13 residues long. Trimming took off 6 bases at V and 5 bases at J, with 11 bases between the two ends. From germline, CDR1 is SGHTA and CDR2 FQGNSA. The CDR3 bases are TGTGCCAGCAGAGCTGCGGGCAACAATGAGCAGTTCTTC. This gives the protein CASRAAGNNEQFF.

This clone was detected once. The rearrangement joins TRBV19 to TRBJ2-2; 7 bases agree with TRBD1. The CDR3 is made up of 15 amino acids. The J segment lost 6 bases and the V segment lost 1 base, leaving 5 bases of the junction unmatched. In germline, CDR1 is LNHDA, CDR2 SQIVND (reference sequence). The CDR3 DNA follows: TGTGCCAGTAGTATAGTGGCGACAGGGCCCGGGGAGCTGTTTTTT. It specifies CASSIVATGPGELFF.

The V gene is TRBV5-1, the J gene TRBJ2-4; TRBD1 matches at 10 bases. The J segment lost 6 bases and the V segment lost 0 bases, leaving 0 bases of the junction unmatched. The V gene's germline CDR1 is SGHRS and CDR2 YFSETQ. This CDR3 comprises 14 residues. The DNA for the CDR3 is TGCGCCAGCAGCTTGGGGACAGGGGGAAACATTCAGTACTTC. It encodes CASSLGTGGNIQYF.

The genes are TRBV4-3 and TRBJ2-1, with D perhaps matching TRBD1 (5 bases). Trimming left V 4 bases short and J 3 bases short, with 13 bases between. The CDR3 totals 15 residues. Germline V lookup: CDR1 LGHNA, CDR2 YSLEER. The CDR3 is CASSPQTANYNEQFF. The CDR3 DNA reads TGCGCCAGCAGCCCGCAGACAGCTAACTACAATGAGCAGTTCTTC.

The V gene is TRBV9, the J gene TRBJ2-3; 12 nucleotides agree with TRBD2. Looked up from germline, CDR1 is SGDLS and CDR2 is YYNGEE. V lost 0 bases to trimming and J lost 1 base; unmatched junction nucleotides: 0. This CDR3 comprises 16 residues. Here the CDR3 DNA reads TGTGCCAGCAGCGTAGCTAGCGGGAGGGGCACAGATACGCAGTATTTT. Translating gives CASSVASGRGTDTQYF.

The gene calls are TRBV30 and TRBJ2-2; the match to TRBD2 covers 7 bases. Trimming removed 0 bases from V and 5 bases from J; junction bases left unmatched: 9. Germline V gives CDR1 GTSNPN, CDR2 SVGIG (reference sequence). The length of the CDR3 is 16 residues. In DNA form, the CDR3 reads TGTGCCTGGAGTGTACCCGGGGAGGGGAGGACCGGGGAGCTGTTTTTT. Residues: CAWSVPGEGRTGELFF.

J is TRBJ1-5 and V is TRBV6-5, with unresolved D. Germline V gene lookup returns CDR1 MNHEY and CDR2 SVGAGI. The V end lost 0 bases, the J end lost 3 bases, and 9 bases lay between the germline ends. CDR3 length: 15 amino acids. The CDR3 DNA reads TGTGCCAGCAGTTACTCGAGAGGTCCCAATCAGCCCCAGCATTTT. Translated, it gives CASSYSRGPNQPQHF.

The chain has TRBV2 and TRBJ2-7; 7 bases map to TRBD2. The CDR3 spans 14 residues. Germline CDR1 and CDR2: SNHLY and FYNNEI. This CDR3 reads CSSLGAGANYEQYF. For the CDR3, the DNA is TGTTCTTCCCTAGGGGCGGGAGCTAACTACGAGCAGTACTTC. Looking up the rest from reference TRBV2 and TRBJ2-7 gives the full variable domain: EPEVTQTPSHQVTQMGQEVILRCVPISNHLYFYWYRQILGQKVEFLVSFYNNEISEKSEIFDDQFSVERPDGSNFTLKIRSTKLEDSAMYFCSSLGAGANYEQYFGPGTRLTVT.

The chain is built from TRBV5-6 and TRBJ2-5, with D possibly TRBD2 on 6 matching bases. Germline CDR1 and CDR2: SGHDT and YYEEEE. CDR3 length: 14 amino acids. The V end was cut by 3 bases, the J end by 1 base, with 10 bases between. The CDR3: CASSWGDSQETQYF. In DNA form, the CDR3 reads TGTGCCAGCAGCTGGGGGGACTCCCAAGAGACCCAGTACTTC. Supplemented by reference TRBV5-6 and TRBJ2-5, the full variable domain reads DAGVTQSPTHLIKTRGQQVTLRCSPKSGHDTVSWYQQALGQGPQFIFQYYEEEERQRGNFPDRFSGHQFPNYSSELNVNALLLGDSALYLCASSWGDSQETQYFGPGTRLLVL.

The rearrangement links TRBV12-3 or TRBV12-4 to TRBJ2-3; TRBD2 might be the D (6 bases). The V end lost 5 bases, the J end lost 5 bases, and 8 bases lay between the germline ends. The CDR3 sequence is 12 residues long. The chain's CDR3 is CASSTGGDTQYF. DNA of the CDR3: TGTGCCAGCAGTACCGGGGGAGATACGCAGTATTTT.

The rearrangement links TRBV30 to TRBJ2-5, with D possibly TRBD1 on 5 matching bases. This CDR3 region has 12 residues. Trimming stripped 3 bases from V and 2 bases from J, with 7 bases between. CDR1 is GTSNPN, CDR2 SVGIG, per germline (reference sequence). CDR3 in amino acids: CAWRAGQETQYF. Written as DNA, the CDR3 is TGTGCCTGGAGGGCAGGGCAAGAGACCCAGTACTTC.

The V and J genes are TRBV7-8 and TRBJ1-6; 7 bases agree with TRBD1. The CDR3 extends over 13 amino acids. Germline values: CDR1 SGHVS, CDR2 FQNEAQ. With V trimmed by 5 bases and J by 14 bases, 9 bases remained unmatched. CDR3 loop: CASSPRQGQTLHF. The DNA of the CDR3 is TGTGCCAGCAGCCCCAGACAGGGTCAAACCCTCCACTTT.

This chain links TRBV15 with TRBJ1-5, with 11 nucleotides matching TRBD1. The CDR3 totals 20 residues. Germline lookup yields CDR1 LNHNV and CDR2 YYDKDF (reference sequence). V was pared by 0 bases and J by 2 bases, with 12 bases of the junction left unmatched. CDR3 sequence (DNA): TGTGCCACCAGCAGAGATGAGGACAGGGGGCTATTATTTCGCAATCAGCCCCAGCATTTT. It yields the protein CATSRDEDRGLLFRNQPQHF.

This chain connects TRBV7-2 to TRBJ2-1, with D possibly matching TRBD2 (5 bases). This CDR3 is 16 amino acids long. V lost 6 bases to trimming and J lost 6 bases, with 21 bases between them. Germline CDR1 reads SGHTA; CDR2 reads FQGNSA. The CDR3 loop is CASSSPGGLFANEQFF. CDR3 nucleotides: TGTGCCAGCAGTTCCCCCGGCGGACTCTTTGCCAATGAGCAGTTCTTC. Full variable domain (outside the CDR3, taken from reference TRBV7-2 and TRBJ2-1): GAGVSQSPSNKVTEKGKDVELRCDPISGHTALYWYRQSLGQGLEFLIYFQGNSAPDKSGLPSDRFSAERTGGSVSTLTIQRTQQEDSAVYLCASSSPGGLFANEQFFGPGTRLTVL.

This chain joins TRBV5-1 and TRBJ2-7; TRBD2 agrees at 7 bases. Germline assignment: CDR1 SGHRS and CDR2 YFSETQ. The CDR3 runs 15 residues. V dropped 4 bases and J dropped 1; count of bases not matched to a gene: 8. Here the CDR3 reads CASSPQGLPSYEQYF. The CDR3, as DNA: TGCGCCAGCAGCCCGCAGGGACTACCTTCCTACGAGCAGTACTTC.

V gene TRBV7-9 combines with J gene TRBJ1-4; D uncertain. Trimming cost V 5 bases and J 0 bases, with 13 bases left between them. CDR3 length: 16 amino acids. The germline CDR1 and CDR2 sequences are SEHNR and FQNEAQ (reference sequence). Here the CDR3 DNA reads TGTGCCAGCAGCCGATACCGACTTGCAACTAATGAAAAACTGTTTTTT. This gives the protein CASSRYRLATNEKLFF.